The T cell receptor (beta chain) under discussion was sequenced for a study of monozygotic twins with cystic fibrosis. Findings and limits, study-wide: The repertoire was suggested to be naive-dominated, clonality median about 0.009. In 13 of 16 pairs, V gene usage was closest to the co-twin's.

The assay was immunoSEQ multiplex PCR, and TCRdb's table has in-frame clones only and misses some. Seen here are 15,000 to 20,000 clones, around 96% observed once, and the top ten hold about 0.68%. Regarding this clone: Its antigen is as yet unknown.

V was cut by 2 bases and J by 5 bases, with 12 bases left in between. The CDR3 sequence is 13 residues long. Germline CDR1 is SQVTM and CDR2 is ANQGSEA. The rearrangement links TRBV29-1 to TRBJ2-5, with D possibly TRBD1 on 5 matching bases. Sequencing was carried out using blood. The clonotype originates from a girl aged 2 to 10 with cystic fibrosis. CDR3 in DNA: TGCAGCGTTGAATTAGGGGCCCGGGAGACCCAGTACTTC. This sequence encodes CSVELGARETQYF. Combining the CDR3 with reference TRBV29-1 and TRBJ2-5 gives the whole variable domain SAVISQKPSRDICQRGTSLTIQCQVDSQVTMMFWYRQQPGQSLTLIATANQGSEATYESGFVIDKFPISRPNLTFSTLTVSNMSPEDSSIYLCSVELGARETQYFGPGTRLLVL.